The T cell receptor beta chain described here comes from a study of vaccination and CD4 T cells after COVID-19. Looking at the study overall: Post-vaccination specimens were collected at a median of 72 days following dose two (range 14 to 241). For control cultures, the treatment was a CEFX pool, an HIV-1 Nef pool, or no peptide. Overall study findings and caveats: Researchers report that a median approximately 86% of reactive clones in convalescent patients surfaced only post-vaccination.

About this clonotype: Antigen: not known.

Sequencing of DNA taken from cultured CD4+ T cells relied on the Oncomine TCR Beta short-read assay. TCRdb redid the calling of the PCR reads with MiXCR, one entry per CDR3 protein. The table records about 17,000 distinct CDR3 sequences, 50% to 65% of them present only once. The CDR3 loop spans 13 amino acids. Between the trimmed V and J ends, which lost 3 bases and 4 bases, there was a span of 9 bases. Per the germline V gene, CDR1 is LNHDA and CDR2 is SQIVND (reference sequence). Regarding treatment: approximately 10-day PBMC culture with coronavirus spike peptide pools or control peptides (ViraFEST assay).

The sequenced material came from CD4+ T cells from blood, cultured in vitro. The gene calls are TRBV19 and TRBJ1-2; the D is unclear. This receptor was obtained from a human donor who had recovered from COVID-19. Written as DNA, the CDR3 is TGTGCCAGTAGTATTAAAGCAGGCTATGGCTACACCTTC. Translated: CASSIKAGYGYTF.